This T cell receptor beta chain was documented in a study of Graves' ophthalmopathy and Graves' hyperthyroidism. Ineligible for inclusion were patients with other autoimmune diseases, uncontrolled infections, pregnancy or lactation. RNA transcripts were the template, and TCR beta CDR3 regions were amplified from them. Second-round multiplex PCR came after first-round RT-PCR with HTBI primers. Using its own MiXCR run on the multiplex PCR reads, TCRdb lists one record per CDR3 protein. Of about 370,000 distinct CDR3 sequences listed, around 16% are singletons. Findings and limits, study-wide: Most clonotypes expanded in thyroid above 0.001 frequency were present in blood too. A model of 13 signatures distinguished ophthalmopathy from stable hyperthyroidism at around 90% sensitivity and roughly 80% specificity. The model's prediction of ophthalmopathy progression had roughly 70% sensitivity and approximately 76% specificity.

The germline CDR1 and CDR2 sequences are SNHLY and FYNNEI. This CDR3 has 20 residues. The V end lost 2 bases, the J end lost 8 bases, and 31 bases lay between the germline ends. This clonotype was seen many times. Its antigen is undetermined. The genes are TRBV2 and TRBJ2-1; D may be TRBD1 or TRBD2 (5 bases each). The sequenced sample consisted of peripheral blood. The sequence came from a young woman with Graves' ophthalmopathy. CDR3 coding DNA: TGTGCCAGCAGTGAAAGCGGTGTTCGTAGGGGCGCCCAAAGTATGTATGAGCAGTTCTTC. Translated: CASSESGVRRGAQSMYEQFF.